This entry lists 17 T cell receptor beta chains sequenced from one sample in a study of blood T cells in healthy people across ages. Combining a sample-barcoded 5' primer with a J-beta primer mix, a second PCR ran for roughly 6 to 12 cycles. Via MiXCR, TCRdb re-called the 5' RACE reads, giving one row per CDR3 protein. The profile covers approximately 810,000 distinct CDR3 sequences, with around 36% appearing a single time and approximately 13% taken by the ten largest. Sequenced: blood. The receptors shown here come from a man younger than 35 in good health.

This clonotype was found many times. This chain uses TRBV6-5 with TRBJ1-2; 7 bases line up with TRBD1. The V gene end was trimmed by 4 bases and the J gene end by 8 bases; junction bases not matched to a gene: 7. The germline V gene encodes CDR1 MNHEY and CDR2 SVGAGI. This CDR3 is built from 13 residues. CDR3 amino acids: CASSSTGAWGYTF. The CDR3 DNA follows: TGTGCCAGCAGTTCTACAGGGGCCTGGGGCTACACCTTC.

This clonotype came up a few times. The chain uses TRBV12-3 or TRBV12-4 and TRBJ2-4, with a tentative D call TRBD2 (6 bases). There are 14 residues in the CDR3. V lost 5 bases and J lost 7, with 15 bases in between. In DNA form, the CDR3 reads TGTGCCAGCAGTCCCGGACTATGGGGGAACATTCAGTACTTC. This gives the protein CASSPGLWGNIQYF.

This sequence joins TRBV9 and TRBJ2-7; 9 nucleotides align to TRBD2. V lost 4 bases to trimming and J lost 7 bases; unmatched junction nucleotides: 18. Looked up from germline, CDR1 is SGDLS and CDR2 is YYNGEE. This CDR3 spans 17 amino acids. The CDR3 is CASSLGTSPPQTHEQYF. DNA of the CDR3: TGTGCCAGCAGCCTAGGGACTAGCCCCCCACAGACTCATGAGCAGTACTTC.

The CDR3 DNA reads TGCAGTGCTAGAGATCCGGGGGCGAATACGCAGTATTTT. Its translation is CSARDPGANTQYF. This sequence joins TRBV20-1 and TRBJ2-3; D may correspond to TRBD1 or TRBD2 (6 bases each). Looked up from germline, CDR1 is DFQATT and CDR2 is SNEGSKA (reference sequence). The CDR3 spans 13 residues. Trimming removed 0 bases at V and 7 bases at J, with 11 bases between.

The V gene is TRBV12-3 or TRBV12-4, the J gene TRBJ1-6; D not certain. Trimming left V 3 bases short and J 7 bases short, with 13 bases between. CDR3 size: 15 residues. The CDR3 sequence is CASSFAGNLNSPLHF. The CDR3 coding sequence is TGTGCCAGCAGTTTTGCCGGGAACCTCAATTCACCCCTCCACTTT.

This chain joins TRBV5-4 and TRBJ2-4; D is perhaps TRBD1 or TRBD2 (5 bases each). There are 16 residues in the CDR3. CDR1 and CDR2 (germline): SGHNT, YYREEE (reference sequence). V was trimmed by 4 bases and J by 0 bases, leaving 14 bases between them. The CDR3 region is CASSAGTEVAKNIQYF. In nucleotides, the CDR3 is TGTGCCAGCAGCGCTGGGACGGAAGTAGCCAAAAACATTCAGTACTTC.

In regard to this clonotype: A read error is likely, as this CDR3 ends without the conserved phenylalanine or tryptophan. In nucleotides, the CDR3 is TGTGCCAGCTCTAGACAGGGGTACAATGAGCAGTTCTCC. Protein product: CASSRQGYNEQFS. The chain recombines TRBV6-1 with TRBJ2-1, with 8 bases matching TRBD1. CDR3 size: 13 residues. V lost 8 bases, J lost 4 bases, and 4 bases stayed unmatched. Per the germline V gene, CDR1 is MNHNS and CDR2 is SASEGT.

The sample holds many counts of this clonotype. The DNA of the CDR3 is TGCAGTGCTGGGTGGGTTATGGGCTTAGCCAAAAACATTCAGTACTTC. Translating gives CSAGWVMGLAKNIQYF. The J gene is TRBJ2-4, the V gene TRBV20-1; D remains ambiguous. The CDR3 loop spans 16 amino acids. In germline, CDR1 is DFQATT, CDR2 SNEGSKA (reference sequence). V lost 5 bases to trimming and J lost 0 bases, with 17 bases between them.

The chain combines TRBV6-6 with TRBJ2-4; D could derive from TRBD1 or TRBD2 (5 bases each). The length of the CDR3 is 13 residues. Germline V gives CDR1 MNHNY, CDR2 SVGAGI (reference sequence). Trimming cost V 2 bases and J 9 bases, with 11 bases left between them. CDR3 amino acids: CASSYRGGGIQYF. DNA for the CDR3: TGTGCCAGCAGTTACCGGGGTGGGGGCATTCAGTACTTC.

V gene TRBV20-1 combines with J gene TRBJ1-2; the D gene is possibly TRBD1 (6 bases). Germline CDR1 DFQATT, CDR2 SNEGSKA (reference sequence). Trimming removed 4 bases from V and 7 bases from J, with 13 bases in between. This CDR3 comprises 12 residues. CDR3 sequence (DNA): TGCAGTGCTACGGGGGGGCTGGTTGGCTACACCTTC. Its translation: CSATGGLVGYTF.

The V call is TRBV7-6, the J call TRBJ2-1; the D is unclear. Trimming removed 5 bases from V and 6 bases from J, with 17 bases in between. Looked up from germline, CDR1 is SGHVS and CDR2 is FNYEAQ. This CDR3 has 15 amino acids. For the CDR3, the DNA is TGTGCCAGCAGCGCGATCCCTCGCCGGGTCAATGAGCAGTTCTTC. As protein: CASSAIPRRVNEQFF.

In this sample, this clonotype turned up a few times. The chain couples TRBV10-3 to TRBJ2-1; 8 bases are a match to TRBD1. Trimming removed 5 bases from V and 2 bases from J; junction bases left unmatched: 11. CDR3 length equals 17 residues. Germline V gives CDR1 ENHRY, CDR2 SYGVKD. The CDR3 loop is CAISPHQTDRAYNEQFF. The CDR3, as DNA: TGTGCCATCAGTCCTCATCAGACGGACAGGGCCTACAATGAGCAGTTCTTC.

The V call is TRBV12-3 or TRBV12-4, the J call TRBJ2-3, with D perhaps matching TRBD2 (6 bases). Trimming removed 2 bases from V and 5 bases from J, with 11 bases in between. This CDR3 has 14 amino acids. The CDR3 region has the DNA TGTGCCAGCAGTTTAAGGGCAGCGGGAGATACGCAGTATTTT. It specifies CASSLRAAGDTQYF.

This clonotype showed up just a few times. In nucleotides, the CDR3 is TGCGCCAGCAGCTTTGGGAGAGAAGCAGCACACAATGAGCAGTACTTC. It codes for CASSFGREAAHNEQYF. The rearrangement links TRBV5-1 to TRBJ2-5, with D tentatively TRBD2 (5 bases). This CDR3 region has 16 residues. V lost 2 bases, J lost 11 bases, and 25 bases lay in between. Germline V CDR1 and CDR2: SGHRS, YFSETQ.

This clonotype was recorded a few times. The V and J genes are TRBV7-2 and TRBJ1-4; the match to TRBD1 covers 7 bases. With V trimmed by 5 bases and J by 3 bases, 6 bases remained unmatched. The V gene's germline CDR1 is SGHTA and CDR2 FQGNSA. The CDR3 has 15 residues. In DNA, the CDR3 is TGTGCCAGCAGCCTTAGACAGGGTCCTAATGAAAAACTGTTTTTT. It is translated as CASSLRQGPNEKLFF.

There are a few counts of this clonotype. The chain couples TRBV6-5 to TRBJ2-2, with D perhaps TRBD1 (5 bases). Trimming stripped 0 bases from V and 7 bases from J, with 9 bases between. This CDR3 has 14 amino acids. Germline V gene data show CDR1 as MNHEY and CDR2 as SVGAGI. CDR3: CASSYSGAFGELFF. In nucleotides, the CDR3 is TGTGCCAGCAGTTACTCAGGGGCGTTCGGGGAGCTGTTTTTT.

Ten or more counts support this clonotype. This sequence joins TRBV10-3 and TRBJ2-5; TRBD1 might be the D (6 bases). CDR3 length: 15 residues. V lost 6 bases, J lost 2 bases, and 16 bases lay in between. Per germline, CDR1 ENHRY and CDR2 SYGVKD. The CDR3 reads CAISSTGTMQETQYF. The CDR3 DNA reads as TGTGCCATCAGCAGCACAGGGACCATGCAAGAGACCCAGTACTTC.